This T cell receptor (beta chain) was captured in a study of cytomegalovirus exposure and HLA in healthy donors. The PCR had 60 Vbeta and 13 Jbeta primers. TCRdb keeps only in-frame clones here, not all; method: immunoSEQ multiplex PCR. The profile shows more than 140,000 clones, roughly 79% of them singletons. The germline V gene encodes CDR1 LNHNV and CDR2 YYDKDF (reference sequence). The V gene end was trimmed by 5 bases and the J gene end by 0 bases; junction bases not matched to a gene: 2. The CDR3 totals 14 residues. About this clone itself: Other DNA variants within this sample encode the same CDR3.

The sequence came from a male donor in good health and CMV-seronegative. The sample was PBMCs. V and J are TRBV15 and TRBJ2-3; TRBD1 agrees at 7 bases. This chain's CDR3 is CATSEGQSTDTQYF. DNA for the CDR3: TGTGCCACCAGCGAGGGACAGAGCACAGATACGCAGTATTTT.